The 5 T cell receptor beta chains reported below all come from one sample, sequenced in a study of cytomegalovirus exposure and HLA in healthy donors. Vbeta (60) and Jbeta (13) primers were used in the PCR. The method was immunoSEQ multiplex PCR; TCRdb's version includes in-frame clones alone and lacks a portion of them. This sample has 200,000 to 250,000 clones, with almost 80% found just once. Sequenced material: PBMCs. Receptor source: a male donor in good health and CMV-seronegative.

The chain couples TRBV7-6 to TRBJ2-3; 9 positions match TRBD2. V trimming: 2 bases; J trimming: 0 bases; junction bases outside the gene matches: 6. The CDR3 totals 17 residues. The germline CDR1 and CDR2 sequences are SGHVS and FNYEAQ. As DNA, the CDR3 is TGTGCCAGCAGCTTACTAGCGGGGACCACTAGCACAGATACGCAGTATTTT. This sequence encodes CASSLLAGTTSTDTQYF.

This chain links TRBV29-1 with TRBJ2-5, with 10 positions matching TRBD2. This CDR3 has 12 amino acids. The ends lost 6 bases at V and 4 bases at J; junction bases unmatched: 2. Per germline, CDR1 SQVTM and CDR2 ANQGSEA. CDR3 sequence: CSVLAGVETQYF. The CDR3 DNA reads TGCAGCGTCCTAGCGGGAGTAGAGACCCAGTACTTC.

The chain carries TRBV5-4 and TRBJ2-5; TRBD2 matches at 10 bases. This CDR3 has 15 amino acids. CDR1 and CDR2 (germline): SGHNT, YYREEE (reference sequence). V lost 5 bases, J lost 5 bases, and 9 bases stayed unmatched. The CDR3 region has the DNA TGTGCCAGCAGTCAAGCGGGAGGGCCCGGTGAGACCCAGTACTTC. Translation: CASSQAGGPGETQYF. Variable domain in full (rest from reference TRBV5-4 and TRBJ2-5): ETGVTQSPTHLIKTRGQQVTLRCSSQSGHNTVSWYQQALGQGPQFIFQYYREEENGRGNFPPRFSGLQFPNYSSELNVNALELDDSALYLCASSQAGGPGETQYFGPGTRLLVL.

This chain connects TRBV5-1 to TRBJ2-1; 10 positions agree with TRBD2. The CDR3 contains 13 residues. Germline-derived CDR1 and CDR2 are SGHRS and YFSETQ. J lost 10 bases, V lost 5 bases, and 6 bases had no gene match. The CDR3: CASRLAGPGEQFF. The CDR3 DNA sequence: TGCGCCAGCAGACTAGCGGGACCCGGCGAGCAGTTCTTC.

The chain links TRBV19 to TRBJ2-1, with 7 bases lining up with TRBD2. Looked up from germline, CDR1 is LNHDA and CDR2 is SQIVND (reference sequence). The CDR3 sequence is 14 residues long. Trimming took 3 bases from V and 7 from J; bases not matched to a gene: 6. CDR3: CASSMGGSRNEQFF. The CDR3 nucleotides read TGTGCCAGTAGTATGGGGGGGAGTAGAAATGAGCAGTTCTTC.